A single TCR beta chain is shown here with its context. The antigen this receptor binds is unknown. No clone much larger than this one lies a single base away; base qualities are absent. TCR CDR3 regions were amplified from genomic DNA by multiplex PCR using the deep immunoSEQ assay. Genomic DNA extracted from each cell subset was distributed evenly over all wells of several immunoSEQ 96-well plates, and each plate served as one replicate. For sorted subsets, roughly 200 ng of genomic DNA, equivalent to 25,000 to 30,000 T cell genomes, went into each replicate PCR. Purified libraries were measured with a Qubit 3.0 fluorometer, size-checked on a Bioanalyzer 2100, and measured again with the KAPA Library Quantification kit. Every immunoSEQ 96-well plate was sequenced on a dedicated single-read 150-cycle Illumina NextSeq 550 flow cell. The original methods were these. The immunoSEQ output contained only junctional sequences without quality scores, so filtering could not match that applied to full-length reads. Sequences were annotated with PyIR, a Python wrapper for IgBLAST v1.9, and V/J genes and CDR3 were assigned using IMGT germline references. Any read was removed if the V/J assignment was weak (E-value above 1e-6), the CDR3 was missing, or the read contained stop codons, out-of-frame junctions, or ambiguous translated residues. V3J clonotypes were defined as sequences sharing the same inferred V gene, J gene, and CDR3 amino acid sequence. The percentage overlap between two repertoires was calculated by dividing the number of shared unique clonotypes by the size of the smaller repertoire. RTK rarefaction, the Chao1 estimator, and Recon v2.1 estimates of unobserved clonotypes were used to assess repertoire richness. For all TCRbeta clonotypes obtained by the gDNA method from a few donors, generation probabilities were computed with OLGA. TCRdb took over this immuneACCESS table, retaining in-frame rearrangements with V and J assigned. Such tables are incomplete; in checked studies, under half of the missing clones stem from an unresolved V gene, and the remainder is unexplained. Clonal size and the V and J genes are those of that table, whereas D and trimming came from the DNA. The sample records 550,000 to 850,000 clones, around two thirds of which are singletons. Approximately 1.6% of the sample lies in the top ten.

Healthy HIV-negative adults with no recently reported acute infections or vaccinations were included as donors. Every donor was a Caucasian adult living in Nashville, Tennessee, USA. CD4+ T cells were enriched through magnetic negative selection, after which naive cells were positively selected on CD45RA and the remaining negative fraction served as the memory subset. Blood was obtained by leukapheresis, after which PBMCs were separated by Ficoll-Histopaque density gradient centrifugation and cryopreserved in liquid nitrogen vapor phase. Analytical flow cytometry was used to check the purity and quantity of every magnetically sorted T cell population. Each sorted fraction had its genomic DNA isolated and then quantified by UV absorbance on a Nanodrop 2000c. The record originates from a study of shared clonotypes between healthy human individuals (TCRdb year 2020). For the study in its entirety: Two women and a few men aged 18 to 49 years were included in the cohort. For each donor, CD4 naive and CD4 memory were each given three plates, CD8 naive was given two plates, and CD8 memory was given one plate. Blood TCR repertoires of five healthy adults were deeply sequenced to estimate repertoire size and the extent of clonotype sharing between individuals. Different laboratories and diverse techniques were used to prepare libraries and sequence TCR repertoires, to increase sequencing depth and limit assay-specific biases. Leukapheresis yielded between about 0.8 and 9.5 billion PBMCs per donor.

Summary of the overall study and its limitations: Because the study included only a small number of donors, the genetic and exposure-history diversity represented was limited. Rarefaction of sorted-subset datasets indicated incomplete sequencing despite the large sequencing depth. Across a few donors, approximately 4.6% of naive CD4, around 3.3% of naive CD8, approximately 2.5% of memory CD4, and approximately 0.4% of memory CD8 clonotypes were shared. Sampling was restricted to blood, and TCR repertoires in tissue are likely to differ from TCR repertoires in blood. Estimated clonotype richness was generally larger for naive than for memory subsets. Compared with non-shared clonotypes, clonotypes shared by all four sorted-subset donors had higher generation probabilities. Pairwise subsampling indicated that sequencing depth was expected to affect the degree of clonotype sharing among donors.

Looking up the germline V gene (reference sequence) yields CDR1 LNHDA and CDR2 SQIVND. The CDR3 contains 15 residues, cysteine and phenylalanine counted. Only CDR3 DNA remains: 45 bases, in frame from the first base. V and J are truncated by 11 bases and 7 bases respectively, leaving an intervening sequence of 23 bases. The chain uses TRBV19 and TRBJ1-4, with an unclear D gene assignment. The sample taken for sequencing was memory CD4+ T cells sorted from blood. Interpreted using the paper, the cell subset or site label stands for: CD45RA-negative fraction. This TCR was recovered from a woman aged 30 to 39 in good health. In nucleotides, the sequence is TGTGCCTCCAGTGAAGCGGGAGTTATCGGTGAAAAACTGTTTTTT. This sequence encodes CASSEAGVIGEKLFF.